A selection of T cell receptor beta chains follows, all from one sample in a study of T cell repertoires in ileal Crohn's disease. The method was immunoSEQ multiplex PCR; TCRdb's version includes in-frame clones alone and lacks a portion of them. The repertoire includes about 15,000 clones, around four fifths of them detected once, and approximately 6% sits in the top ten. The sample consisted of ileal tissue. The source of these receptors is an adult with Crohn's disease. Each CDR3 is given with its conserved first and last residue. A D gene is named only where the DNA matches it firmly. Some rows mark clone size as missing; the rest say once, few, many or name a class of expanded clone.

j_gene | abundance | d_gene | v_gene | CDR3nt | CDR3aa
TRBJ1-1 | few | - | TRBV6-5 | TGTGCCAGCAGTTACTCGGGATATACAGGCGGGGCTGAAGCTTTCTTT | CASSYSGYTGGAEAFF
TRBJ2-2 | few | - | TRBV18 | TGTGCCAGCTCACCGGGACTGAACACCGGGGAGCTGTTTTTT | CASSPGLNTGELFF
TRBJ2-3 | - | TRBD2 | TRBV14 | TGTGCCAGCAGCCCGGGACTAGCGCCTTATACGCAGTATTTT | CASSPGLAPYTQYF
TRBJ2-3 | - | TRBD1 | TRBV7-9 | TGTGCCAGCAGCTCCCTGGGACAGGGCGGAGATACGCAGTATTTT | CASSSLGQGGDTQYF
TRBJ1-1 | - | - | TRBV19 | TGTGCCAGTAGTATATCTATGAACACTGAAGCTTTCTTT | CASSISMNTEAFF
TRBJ2-2 | - | - | TRBV15 | TGTGCCACCAGCAGAGATCAGAATTCCCGCGGGGAGCTGTTTTTT | CATSRDQNSRGELFF
TRBJ2-1 | - | TRBD2 | TRBV13 | TGTGCCAGCAGCCCAGGAAGCGGGGGATTCGATGAGCAGTTCTTC | CASSPGSGGFDEQFF
TRBJ1-5 | - | TRBD1 | TRBV6-5 | TGTGCCAGCAGTTACTTCACCGCCAGGGGGCATCAGCCCCAGCATTTT | CASSYFTARGHQPQHF
TRBJ2-2 | - | - | TRBV5-8 | TGTGCCAGCAGCTTGGTGGGGGGCACCGGGGAGCTGTTTTTT | CASSLVGGTGELFF
TRBJ1-5 | - | - | TRBV15 | TGTGCCACCAGCATCCCCAACAGGGTGCAGCCCCAGCATTTT | CATSIPNRVQPQHF
TRBJ2-7 | large | - | TRBV4-1 | TGCGCCAGCAGCCAAGAAGGGGCGCTTGACTTC | CASSQEGALDF
TRBJ1-1 | - | - | TRBV19 | TGTGCCAGTAGTCTCGGGGTATGGACTGAAGCTTTCTTT | CASSLGVWTEAFF
TRBJ2-3 | - | - | TRBV29-1 | TGCAGCGTGAGACCAGGAACCTCTCACACAGATACGCAGTATTTT | CSVRPGTSHTDTQYF
TRBJ2-6 | - | - | TRBV9 | TGTGCCAGCACCCTTAGCGGTGACGCCTCTGGGGCCAACGTCCTGACTTTC | CASTLSGDASGANVLTF
TRBJ2-5 | few | TRBD2 | TRBV15 | TGTGCCACCAGCACCAGGGGACTAGCGGGGGCGGGAGAGACCCAGTACTTC | CATSTRGLAGAGETQYF
TRBJ2-7 | - | - | TRBV6-1 | TGTGCCAGCAGTGAAACCTCAACGGTTGGCTCCTACGAGCAGTACTTC | CASSETSTVGSYEQYF
TRBJ2-2 | few | TRBD1 | TRBV27 | TGTGCCAGCAGTTCCTGGACAGGAACGAACACCGGGGAGCTGTTTTTT | CASSSWTGTNTGELFF
TRBJ1-2 | - | - | TRBV5-1 | TGCGCCAGCAGCTTGGGCGGGCAGAATGGCTACACCTTC | CASSLGGQNGYTF
TRBJ1-1 | - | - | TRBV6-5 | TGTGCCAGCACTATGACACCAGGGTCCACTGAAGCTTTCTTT | CASTMTPGSTEAFF
TRBJ2-7 | once | TRBD2 | TRBV6-1 | TGTGCCAGCAGTGAAGCCTCCGGGACTAGCGACTACGAGCAGTACTTC | CASSEASGTSDYEQYF
TRBJ2-1 | few | TRBD1 | TRBV30 | TGTGCCTGTACTGCCGACAGGGGGAATGAGCAGTTCTTC | CACTADRGNEQFF
TRBJ2-7 | - | TRBD1 | TRBV5-1 | TGCGCCAGCAGCCGGGACAGGGGATCCTACGAGCAGTACTTC | CASSRDRGSYEQYF
TRBJ1-1 | - | - | TRBV6-4 | TGTGCCAGCAGTGTAATGGCGAACACTGAAGCTTTCTTT | CASSVMANTEAFF
TRBJ1-4 | - | TRBD1 | TRBV5-6 | TGTGCCAGCAGCTTCCTGACAGGGGAGGGGAATGAAAAACTGTTTTTT | CASSFLTGEGNEKLFF
TRBJ2-4 | - | - | TRBV25-1 | TGTGCCAGCAGTGAATATCGGGCGGCAGGGAGGAACATTCAGTACTTC | CASSEYRAAGRNIQYF
TRBJ2-3 | - | TRBD2 | TRBV6-6 | TGTGCCAGCAGGGGACTAGCGGGAGCAGATACGCAGTATTTT | CASRGLAGADTQYF
TRBJ1-5 | - | - | TRBV2 | TGTGCCAGCAGTGATCTTCGGCAGGGGTCTCAGCCCCAGCATTTT | CASSDLRQGSQPQHF